A single sample is the source of the 4 T cell receptor beta chains below, sequenced in a study of shared clonotypes between healthy human individuals. CD45RO-negative CD8 cells positively selected for CCR7 made up the naive population, which excluded terminally differentiated effector memory CD45RA+ cells. Sequencing was performed with immunoSEQ multiplex PCR; in TCRdb, only in-frame clones are kept and a portion is missing. The sample includes a few million clones, 85% to 95% of them seen just once. Sequencing was performed on naive CD8+ T cells from PBMCs. The receptors originated from a man younger than 35 in good health. Some clones in this sample may be carry-over from other donors' samples.

J is TRBJ2-1 and V is TRBV27, with 9 bases fitting TRBD2. In germline, CDR1 is MNHEY, CDR2 SMNVEV (reference sequence). The CDR3 has 15 residues. The V gene end was trimmed by 5 bases and the J gene end by 1 base; junction bases not matched to a gene: 3. CDR3 amino acids: CASSILAGSYNEQFF. The CDR3 DNA is TGTGCCAGCAGTATCCTAGCGGGGTCCTACAATGAGCAGTTCTTC.

This clone occurred once. J is TRBJ2-7 and V is TRBV9; D is uncertain. This CDR3 contains 13 residues. Germline CDR1 reads SGDLS; CDR2 reads YYNGEE. Trimming took off 4 bases at V and 3 bases at J, with 11 bases between the two ends. CDR3 bases: TGTGCCAGCAGCCCCTATTCGGGCTACGAGCAGTACTTC. This gives the protein CASSPYSGYEQYF.

This chain links TRBV14 with TRBJ1-1; D remains unclear. The CDR3 length is 14 residues. The V gene's germline CDR1 is SGHDN and CDR2 FVKESK. V lost 1 base, J lost 2 bases, and 8 bases lay in between. CDR3 in DNA: TGTGCCAGCAGCCAAGTTGGGGTCAACACTGAAGCTTTCTTT. Residues: CASSQVGVNTEAFF.

V and J are TRBV5-5 and TRBJ2-7; 8 bases map to TRBD2. V dropped 5 bases and J dropped 2; count of bases not matched to a gene: 6. The CDR3 loop spans 14 amino acids. CDR1 is SGHKS, CDR2 YYEKEE, per germline (reference sequence). The CDR3 loop is CASRVTSGTYEQYF. The DNA of the CDR3 is TGTGCCAGCAGGGTTACTAGCGGTACCTACGAGCAGTACTTC.